These T cell receptor beta chains were read from a single sample in a study of cytomegalovirus exposure and HLA in healthy donors. TCRdb's copy holds only in-frame clones and misses some; the assay was immunoSEQ multiplex PCR. The sample consists of 150,000 to 200,000 clones, around three quarters of them appearing once. The source material was PBMCs. These receptors came from a woman aged 45-65 years in good health and CMV-seronegative. CDR3s include the opening cysteine and the closing phenylalanine or tryptophan. D genes are given only for firm matches. Expanded clones get a size class; other rows say once, few or many, or leave the size out.

d_call clone_size j_call v_call cdr3_aa cdr3_nt
TRBD1 NA TRBJ2-7 TRBV11-2 CASSLAWDSSYEQYF TGTGCCAGCAGCCTAGCATGGGACAGCTCCTACGAGCAGTACTTC
NA NA TRBJ1-1 TRBV5-1 CASSESGGVNTEAFF TGCGCCAGCAGCGAATCCGGAGGGGTGAACACTGAAGCTTTCTTT
NA NA TRBJ2-7 TRBV25-1 CASSDVRGEQYF TGTGCCAGCAGTGACGTACGAGGAGAGCAGTACTTC
NA NA TRBJ2-5 TRBV6-4 CASSGYRPQETQYF TGTGCCAGCAGTGGATACAGACCCCAAGAGACCCAGTACTTC
NA NA TRBJ1-2 TRBV7-9 CASSPQNYGYTF TGTGCCAGCAGCCCCCAAAACTATGGCTACACCTTC
TRBD2 NA TRBJ2-7 TRBV6-4 CASRGAGLAGEIHEQYF TGTGCCAGCAGGGGCGCCGGACTAGCGGGAGAAATCCACGAGCAGTACTTC
NA once TRBJ1-1 TRBV7-2 CASSLDNRVPNTEAFF TGTGCCAGCAGCTTAGATAACAGGGTCCCGAACACTGAAGCTTTCTTT
TRBD1 NA TRBJ2-7 TRBV5-1 CASSLLGQVSNEQYF TGCGCCAGCAGCTTGTTGGGACAGGTCAGTAACGAGCAGTACTTC
TRBD1 NA TRBJ2-7 TRBV28 CASSPTGPNSYEQYF TGTGCCAGCAGCCCGACAGGGCCCAATTCTTACGAGCAGTACTTC
TRBD1 NA TRBJ1-2 TRBV28 CASSLTAPGQALNYGYTF TGTGCCAGCAGTTTAACGGCGCCGGGACAGGCCTTAAACTATGGCTACACCTTC
NA NA TRBJ2-7 TRBV4-3 CASSSTTGLGEQYF TGCGCCAGCAGCTCAACGACAGGTTTGGGCGAGCAGTACTTC
NA NA TRBJ2-2 TRBV15 CATRPDRGPNTGELFF TGTGCCACCCGCCCTGATAGAGGTCCGAACACCGGGGAGCTGTTTTTT
TRBD1 NA TRBJ2-1 TRBV2 CASTKEGTADNEQFF TGTGCCAGCACGAAGGAAGGGACAGCAGACAATGAGCAGTTCTTC
NA NA TRBJ1-3 TRBV2 CASSVRSGRGGNTIYF TGTGCCAGCAGTGTGAGGTCTGGCAGGGGAGGAAACACCATATATTTT
NA NA TRBJ1-3 TRBV28 CASIRGGTGNTIYF TGTGCCAGCATCCGAGGAGGAACCGGAAACACCATATATTTT
NA NA TRBJ2-1 TRBV9 CASSTDSYNEQFF TGTGCCAGCAGCACCGACAGTTACAATGAGCAGTTCTTC
NA NA TRBJ2-1 TRBV11-3 CASSSTRDREYNEQFF TGTGCCAGCAGCTCGACTCGAGACAGAGAATACAATGAGCAGTTCTTC
NA NA TRBJ2-7 TRBV11-1 CASSLDSYEQYF TGTGCCAGCAGCTTAGACAGCTACGAGCAGTACTTC
TRBD2 NA TRBJ2-7 TRBV27 CASSFGTSGYEQYF TGTGCCAGCAGTTTCGGGACTAGCGGATACGAGCAGTACTTC
NA NA TRBJ2-7 TRBV7-9 CASSLTGTQYEQYF TGTGCCAGCAGCTTAACCGGGACACAGTACGAGCAGTACTTC
TRBD2 NA TRBJ2-1 TRBV28 CASSGGGGRGNEQFF TGTGCCAGCAGCGGGGGGGGCGGGAGGGGCAATGAGCAGTTCTTC
NA NA TRBJ2-7 TRBV6-1 CASSPLAPGYEQYF TGTGCCAGCAGCCCCTTAGCCCCGGGGTACGAGCAGTACTTC
NA NA TRBJ2-2 TRBV9 CASSAHPIAGELFF TGTGCCAGCAGCGCTCACCCTATTGCCGGGGAGCTGTTTTTT
TRBD1 NA TRBJ2-7 TRBV10-1 CASTLAGQGILEAYEQYF TGCGCCAGCACCCTGGCGGGACAGGGGATCTTGGAGGCCTACGAGCAGTACTTC
TRBD2 NA TRBJ2-3 TRBV10-1 CASSDPRGPSGGPEDTQYF TGCGCCAGCAGTGATCCCCGGGGTCCTAGCGGGGGGCCGGAAGATACGCAGTATTTT
NA NA TRBJ2-1 TRBV4-3 CASSQEGRYNEQFF TGCGCCAGCAGCCAAGAAGGCAGGTACAATGAGCAGTTCTTC
NA NA TRBJ1-5 TRBV18 CASSSDSSNQPQHF TGTGCCAGCTCATCCGACAGTAGCAATCAGCCCCAGCATTTT
TRBD1 NA TRBJ1-6 TRBV27 CASSLIKGQGSFSPLHF TGTGCCAGCAGTTTAATAAAGGGACAGGGAAGTTTTTCACCCCTCCACTTT
TRBD1 few TRBJ1-1 TRBV4-3 CASSQSGTVMNTEAFF TGCGCCAGCAGCCAAAGTGGGACAGTTATGAACACTGAAGCTTTCTTT
NA NA TRBJ2-7 TRBV4-3 CASSQDQGYEQYF TGCGCCAGCAGCCAAGATCAGGGTTACGAGCAGTACTTC
TRBD1 NA TRBJ1-1 TRBV6-1 CASIATGRNTEAFF TGTGCCAGCATAGCGACAGGGAGGAACACTGAAGCTTTCTTT
NA once TRBJ2-5 TRBV7-2 CASSLVEETQYF TGTGCCAGCAGCTTAGTAGAAGAGACCCAGTACTTC
TRBD1 NA TRBJ1-2 TRBV6-1 CASRPLGQADGYTF TGTGCCAGCAGACCTTTAGGACAGGCGGATGGCTACACCTTC
NA NA TRBJ2-6 TRBV7-6 CASSKDTGANVLTF TGTGCCAGCAGCAAAGACACGGGGGCCAACGTCCTGACTTTC
NA once TRBJ2-3 TRBV11-2 CASSQGDTQYF TGTGCCAGCAGCCAGGGGGATACGCAGTATTTT
NA NA TRBJ2-1 TRBV25-1 CASSLQSGRGEQFF TGTGCCAGCAGCCTACAGTCCGGGCGGGGTGAGCAGTTCTTC
TRBD2 NA TRBJ2-2 TRBV9 CASSLRRGGGTNTGELFF TGTGCCAGCAGCTTGAGGAGGGGCGGGGGGACCAACACCGGGGAGCTGTTTTTT
NA NA TRBJ1-1 TRBV6-5 CGPWGRPEAFF TGTGGGCCATGGGGGCGGCCTGAAGCTTTCTTT